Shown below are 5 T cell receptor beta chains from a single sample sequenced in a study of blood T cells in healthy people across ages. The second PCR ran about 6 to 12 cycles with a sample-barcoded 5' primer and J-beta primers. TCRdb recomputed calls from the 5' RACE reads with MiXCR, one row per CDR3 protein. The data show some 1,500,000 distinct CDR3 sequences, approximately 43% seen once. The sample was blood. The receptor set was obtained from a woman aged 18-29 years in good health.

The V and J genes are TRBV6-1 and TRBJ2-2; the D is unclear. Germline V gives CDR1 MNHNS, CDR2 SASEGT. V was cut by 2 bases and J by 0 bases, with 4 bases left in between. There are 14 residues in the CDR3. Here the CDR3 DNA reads TGTGCCAGCAGTGAAAGGCCGAACACCGGGGAGCTGTTTTTT. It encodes CASSERPNTGELFF.

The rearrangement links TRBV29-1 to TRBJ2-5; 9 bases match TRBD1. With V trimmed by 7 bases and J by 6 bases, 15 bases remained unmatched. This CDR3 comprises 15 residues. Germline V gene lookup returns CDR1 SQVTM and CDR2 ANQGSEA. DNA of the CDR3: TGCAGCGGGGGTGAGAAAGGACAGGGGTGGAAGACCCAGTACTTC. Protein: CSGGEKGQGWKTQYF.

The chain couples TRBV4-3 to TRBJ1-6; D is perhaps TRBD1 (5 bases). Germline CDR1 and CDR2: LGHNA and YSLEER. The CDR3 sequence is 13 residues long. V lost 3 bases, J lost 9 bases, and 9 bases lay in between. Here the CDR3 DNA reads TGCGCCAGCAGCCAGCGACAGATTTCACCCCTCCACTTT. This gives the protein CASSQRQISPLHF.

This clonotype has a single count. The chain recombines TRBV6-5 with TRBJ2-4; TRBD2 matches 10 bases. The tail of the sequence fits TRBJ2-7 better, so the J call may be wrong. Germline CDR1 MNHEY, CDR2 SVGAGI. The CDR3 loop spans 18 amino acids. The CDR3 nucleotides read TGTGCCGGCACTTCGGGACTAGCGTCCCATAGGGGTTACTACGAGCAGTACTTC. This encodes CAGTSGLASHRGYYEQYF.

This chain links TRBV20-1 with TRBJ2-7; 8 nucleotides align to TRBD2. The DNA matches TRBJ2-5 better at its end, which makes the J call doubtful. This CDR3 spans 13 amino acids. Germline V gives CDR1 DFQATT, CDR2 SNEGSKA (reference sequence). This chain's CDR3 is CSASGLVGETQYF. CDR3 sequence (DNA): TGCAGTGCTTCGGGACTAGTAGGGGAGACCCAGTACTTC.